This TCR beta chain was identified in a study of beta chain features in type 1 diabetes. Overall study results and limits: In comparison with healthy donors, patients had naive, central memory and Treg TCRB repertoires that appeared more similar. Shorter TCRB CDR3s, moderately but significantly so, marked every one of the four CD4+ subsets in Type 1 diabetes patients.

In all sorted populations, purity surpassed 98%. This clone has only a few counts. Its cognate antigen is unknown. Every bit of the isolated RNA underwent reverse transcription, so sequencing read expressed TCRB transcripts. Generated by immunoSEQ multiplex PCR, the TCRdb table keeps only in-frame clones and is missing some. The sample includes 130,000 to 150,000 clones, around 13% seen only once; the top ten take 1.3%. The CDR3 is made up of 12 amino acids. CDR1 and CDR2 from the germline V gene are GTSNPN and SVGIG (reference sequence). V lost 3 bases and J 3 bases, leaving 8 bases between the germline ends.

This sequence joins TRBV30 and TRBJ1-2; D gene unclear. Material: central memory CD4+ T cells from blood. This TCR derives from a man aged 18-30 years with type 1 diabetes. Here the CDR3 DNA reads TGTGCCTGGAGGGCCGGGCACTATGGCTACACCTTC. Translating gives CAWRAGHYGYTF.